Listed here are 16 T cell receptor beta chains from one sample, sequenced in a study of T-cell reconstitution after alpha-beta-depleted transplantation in children (dated by TCRdb to 2016 to 2017). The treatment or condition label on this specimen signifies: allogeneic hematopoietic cell transplantation with graft depleted of TCRalphabeta T cells and CD19 B cells. Libraries were built with PCR. Sequencing instrument: Illumina HiSeq 2500. TCR libraries were prepared with molecular barcoding, using unique molecular identifiers to normalize TCRbeta repertoire quantification. Clones were called with MiXCR by TCRdb after fastp trimmed the public reads at Q25, and only in-frame beta chains were retained. Every CDR3 protein is listed once, alongside the most common genes and DNA of its rows. Across this sample there are 75,000 to 80,000 distinct CDR3 sequences, with about a sixth seen only once. The ten top clones hold 45% to 55% of the sample.

Sequenced here: PBMCs, mostly from graft donor cells, sampled 360 days after TCRalphabeta/CD19-depleted stem cell transplant. All receptors derive from a male patient aged 2-9 years who had a stem cell transplant for acute lymphoblastic leukemia, so the T cells may come from the graft donor.

V and J are TRBV20-1 and TRBJ2-1, with 8 bases matching TRBD2. The CDR3 extends over 15 amino acids. The trim removed 7 bases at V and 0 bases at J, leaving 8 bases unmatched. The germline V gene has CDR1 DFQATT and CDR2 SNEGSKA (reference sequence). For the CDR3, the DNA is TGCAGTGTTAAGACTAGCGCTAACTCCTACAATGAGCAGTTCTTC. This encodes CSVKTSANSYNEQFF.

The chain has TRBV10-3 and TRBJ2-6; D is perhaps TRBD2 (5 bases). This CDR3 contains 20 residues. Germline V gene sequence: CDR1 ENHRY, CDR2 SYGVKD. V shed 0 bases and J shed 4 bases, with 22 bases lying between them. The CDR3 DNA reads as TGTGCCATCAGTGAGTCGATGGAGGCACCCTCCGAGCGAGGGGCCAACGTCCTGACTTTC. It specifies CAISESMEAPSERGANVLTF.

This clonotype was seen ten or more times. The chain links TRBV3-1 to TRBJ1-1, with a weak D call TRBD1 (5 bases). Germline values: CDR1 LGHDT, CDR2 YNNKEL (reference sequence). The V gene lost 4 bases and the J gene lost 5 bases, with 20 bases spanning the gap. The CDR3 covers 16 residues. The CDR3 is CASSPGIGAVATEAFF. The CDR3 DNA reads as TGTGCCAGCAGCCCAGGCATTGGGGCGGTTGCAACTGAAGCTTTCTTT.

This clonotype was seen ten or more times. The rearrangement joins TRBV10-3 to TRBJ2-2; 9 nucleotides match TRBD1. The CDR3 loop spans 14 amino acids. Germline assignment: CDR1 ENHRY and CDR2 SYGVKD. Germline trimming cut 6 bases from V and 5 bases from J; bases unmatched to any gene: 4. CDR3 sequence reads: CAISGQGRTGELFF. Here the CDR3 DNA reads TGTGCCATCAGCGGACAGGGGAGGACCGGGGAGCTGTTTTTT.

The CDR3 is CASNPSGRKSDTQYF. The CDR3, as DNA: TGTGCCTCCAACCCTAGCGGGAGAAAATCGGATACGCAGTATTTT. J is TRBJ2-3 and V is TRBV30; TRBD2 matches 10 bases. The CDR3 runs 15 residues. Trimming at V came to 7 bases and at J to 6 bases, leaving 13 bases not matched to a gene. The germline gives CDR1 GTSNPN, CDR2 SVGIG (reference sequence).

The rearrangement links TRBV5-1 to TRBJ2-2; 7 positions match TRBD2. This CDR3 has 15 amino acids. Germline values: CDR1 SGHRS, CDR2 YFSETQ. Trimming at V came to 1 base and at J to 2 bases, leaving 2 bases not matched to a gene. CDR3 in amino acids: CASSLWEGNTGELFF. The CDR3 region has the DNA TGCGCCAGCAGCTTGTGGGAGGGTAACACCGGGGAGCTGTTTTTT.

The chain uses TRBV5-1 and TRBJ1-2; 12 positions agree with TRBD1. This CDR3 has 14 amino acids. After removal of 4 bases from V and 4 bases from J, the junction contained 2 bases not matched to a gene. CDR1 and CDR2 (germline): SGHRS, YFSETQ. CDR3 protein: CASSGTGGGYGYTF. The CDR3 region has the DNA TGCGCCAGCAGCGGGACAGGGGGCGGCTATGGCTACACCTTC.

This clonotype was recorded a few times. The chain is built from TRBV18 and TRBJ1-2; TRBD1 might be the D (6 bases). V shed 3 bases and J shed 8 bases, with 19 bases lying between them. CDR1 and CDR2 from the germline V gene are KGHSH and LQKENI. There are 15 residues in the CDR3. For the CDR3, the DNA is TGTGCCAGCTCACCCAGGACAGAGCCCCGCGTCGGCTACACCTTC. Its protein product is CASSPRTEPRVGYTF.

This clonotype was detected only a few times. V is TRBV5-1 and J is TRBJ2-4; D gene uncertain. The CDR3 totals 14 residues. CDR1 SGHRS and CDR2 YFSETQ come from the germline V gene. V lost 4 bases, J lost 10 bases, and 18 bases lay in between. The CDR3 sequence: CASSVEARPRIQYF. CDR3 nucleotides: TGCGCCAGCAGCGTGGAAGCACGACCACGGATTCAGTACTTC.

This clonotype was picked up a small number of times. J is TRBJ1-6 and V is TRBV28; D call uncertain. This CDR3 is built from 15 residues. Germline loops: CDR1 MDHEN, CDR2 SYDVKM. The V and J ends lost 3 bases and 4 bases respectively, with 10 bases between them. The CDR3 bases are TGTGCCAGCAGTTTTCCGAGGGCGTATAATTCACCCCTCCACTTT. This translates into CASSFPRAYNSPLHF. Full variable domain (outside the CDR3, taken from reference TRBV28 and TRBJ1-6): DVKVTQSSRYLVKRTGEKVFLECVQDMDHENMFWYRQDPGLGLRLIYFSYDVKMKEKGDIPEGYSVSREKKERFSLILESASTNQTSMYLCASSFPRAYNSPLHFGNGTRLTVT.

This clonotype was found a few times. The chain joins TRBV7-8 to TRBJ2-5, with D perhaps matching TRBD2 (6 bases). Germline CDR1 reads SGHVS; CDR2 reads FQNEAQ. V was clipped by 5 bases and J by 2 bases, with 12 bases between them. The length of the CDR3 is 14 residues. The CDR3 sequence is CASSLGLSQETQYF. The DNA of the CDR3 is TGTGCCAGCAGCCTGGGACTTTCTCAAGAGACCCAGTACTTC.

This clonotype has just a few counts. This CDR3 is CASSLDRAGEGEYF. The DNA of the CDR3 is TGTGCCAGCAGCTTAGATAGGGCAGGGGAGGGAGAGTACTTC. This chain links TRBV7-2 with TRBJ2-7; D might be TRBD2 (7 bases). CDR3 length equals 14 residues. V was trimmed by 1 base and J by 11 bases, leaving 18 bases between them. Germline-derived CDR1 and CDR2 are SGHTA and FQGNSA.

This clonotype has just a few counts. CDR3 in DNA: TGCAGTGCACCACGGACAGGGATCGGAAACGAGCAGTACTTC. Protein: CSAPRTGIGNEQYF. The chain couples TRBV20-1 to TRBJ2-7; 8 bases map to TRBD1. The CDR3 spans 14 residues. Germline lookup yields CDR1 DFQATT and CDR2 SNEGSKA (reference sequence). Trimming at V came to 6 bases and at J to 5 bases, leaving 12 bases not matched to a gene.

The chain couples TRBV5-6 to TRBJ2-1; tentatively, D is TRBD1 or TRBD2 (5 bases each). The CDR3 sequence is 14 residues long. From germline, CDR1 is SGHDT and CDR2 YYEEEE. The germline V and J ends were trimmed by 2 bases and 7 bases, with 13 bases remaining between them. CDR3 bases: TGTGCCAGCAGCTTCGGGACGAAGGTTAATGAGCAGTTCTTC. Its translation: CASSFGTKVNEQFF.

This chain uses TRBV4-1 with TRBJ2-7, with D possibly matching TRBD1 (6 bases). The CDR3 covers 18 residues. Trimming stripped 0 bases from V and 1 base from J, with 19 bases between. The germline V gene has CDR1 MGHRA and CDR2 YSYEKL. CDR3 bases: TGCGCCAGCAGCCAAGATCAGGGGTTGGTTCGCCGGTCCTACGAGCAGTACTTC. Its protein is CASSQDQGLVRRSYEQYF.

Comment on this clonotype: At one boundary the junction diverges from the germline segment, which might be a read error. The CDR3 bases are TGTGCCTGCAGCCAAGGGGGACAGCCAAACAATGAGCAGTTCTTC. Amino acid sequence: CACSQGGQPNNEQFF. V and J are TRBV3-1 and TRBJ2-1; 7 bases are shared with TRBD1. Germline V lookup: CDR1 LGHDT, CDR2 YNNKEL (reference sequence). The CDR3 contains 15 residues.